This TCR beta chain was captured in a study of blood T cell repertoires in COVID-19. Assay: immunoSEQ multiplex PCR; the TCRdb copy retains only in-frame clones and omits some. The sample records approximately 260,000 clones, 75% to 90% being singletons. Sequenced input: peripheral blood. This TCR derives from a man in his sixties who had recovered from COVID-19.

CDR3 sequence (DNA): TGTGCCAGCAGTATACGGGGACAGTTGGCTGTAGCTTTCTTT. Translation gives CASSIRGQLAVAFF. The chain is built from TRBV2 and TRBJ1-1, with 7 bases fitting TRBD1. After removal of 5 bases from V and 10 bases from J, the junction contained 13 bases not matched to a gene. The CDR3 is made up of 14 amino acids. Germline assignment: CDR1 SNHLY and CDR2 FYNNEI.